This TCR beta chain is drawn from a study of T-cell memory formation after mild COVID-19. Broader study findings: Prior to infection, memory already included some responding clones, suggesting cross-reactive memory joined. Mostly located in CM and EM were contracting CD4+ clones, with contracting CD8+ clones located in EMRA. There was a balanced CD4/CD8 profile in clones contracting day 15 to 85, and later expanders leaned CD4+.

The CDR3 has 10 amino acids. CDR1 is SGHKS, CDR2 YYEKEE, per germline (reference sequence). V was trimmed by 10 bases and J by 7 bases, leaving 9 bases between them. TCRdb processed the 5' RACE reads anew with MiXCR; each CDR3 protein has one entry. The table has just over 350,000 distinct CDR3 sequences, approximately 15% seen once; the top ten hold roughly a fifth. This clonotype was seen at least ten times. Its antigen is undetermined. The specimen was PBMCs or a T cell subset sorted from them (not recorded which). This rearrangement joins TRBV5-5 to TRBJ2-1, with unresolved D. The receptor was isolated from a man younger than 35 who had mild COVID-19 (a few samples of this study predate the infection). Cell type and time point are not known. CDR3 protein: CASGRNEQFF. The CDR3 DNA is TGTGCCTCGGGCAGGAATGAGCAGTTCTTC. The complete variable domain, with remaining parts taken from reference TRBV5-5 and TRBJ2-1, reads DAGVTQSPTHLIKTRGQQVTLRCSPISGHKSVSWYQQVLGQGPQFIFQYYEKEERGRGNFPDRFSARQFPNYSSELNVNALLLGDSALYLCASGRNEQFFGPGTRLTVL.